One TCR beta chain is described in this entry. The antigen is not known. In germline, CDR1 is MNHEY, CDR2 SVGAGI. The ends lost 1 base at V and 5 bases at J; junction bases unmatched: 3. CDR3 length equals 15 residues. The sample is drawn from a study of T cells after yellow fever vaccination. Study-wide results and limits: The study found a weaker secondary response that peaked faster, day 5 versus 15. Shared CD4/CD8 clonotypes were a small share, likely from convergent recombination. Boosting was followed by the reappearance of most primary-vaccination clones (approximately 95% CD4, about 90% CD8).

It was through 5'RACE template switching that TCR cDNA was made, with a universal primer site and UMIs added. TCRdb passed the 5' RACE reads through MiXCR, listing each CDR3 protein once. The sample includes approximately 550,000 distinct CDR3 sequences, 19% of them seen just once. Specimen: PBMCs, collected 15 days after the yellow fever booster vaccination. This TCR was recovered from a man aged 30 to 45 who received the YFV17D yellow fever vaccine. The gene calls are TRBV6-5 and TRBJ2-5, with TRBD2 matching over 11 bases. CDR3 DNA: TGTGCCAGCAGTTACTTAGCGGGAGGGCCGGAGACCCAGTACTTC. The encoded protein is CASSYLAGGPETQYF.